A selection of T cell receptor beta chains follows, all from one sample in a study of Ad26.COV2.S vaccination and SARS-CoV-2 variants. Only in-frame clones appear in the TCRdb table, and some are missing; sequencing was by immunoSEQ multiplex PCR. The sample lists a few hundred thousand clones, over 80% occurring once. The source material was peripheral blood, sampled in a trial of Ad26.COV2.S vaccine versus placebo. These receptors were obtained from a person between 18 and 60 years old who received the Ad26.COV2.S COVID-19 vaccine or a placebo. Both conserved end residues are part of each CDR3. D genes are given only for firm matches. Clone size is not always given. Where it is, it says once, few, many or a class for expanded clones.

d_gene,v_gene,abundance,j_gene,CDR3nt,CDR3aa
TRBD2,TRBV28,few,TRBJ2-7,TGTGCCAGCAGTTTGGGCGCTAGCGGGGGACAAGCCTACGAGCAGTACTTC,CASSLGASGGQAYEQYF
-,TRBV19,-,TRBJ1-2,TGTGCCAGTACCCCCTCGCGGCGGACTAACTATGGCTACACCTTC,CASTPSRRTNYGYTF
TRBD1,TRBV6-5,-,TRBJ2-5,TGTGCCAGCAGAGGGGACAGTCCTAAATACGCCCAGTACTTC,CASRGDSPKYAQYF
TRBD1,TRBV6-4,few,TRBJ1-2,TGTGCCAGCAGTGACTCGGACAGGGGTGGCTACACCTTC,CASSDSDRGGYTF
-,TRBV5-1,once,TRBJ1-1,TGCGCCAGCAGCTTGGAACTTCCCACTGAAGCTTTCTTT,CASSLELPTEAFF
TRBD1,TRBV27,-,TRBJ2-6,TGTGCCAGCAGTTGGGGACAGGGGAAGTACGTCCTGACTTTC,CASSWGQGKYVLTF
-,TRBV27,once,TRBJ2-7,TGTGCCAGCAGTTTGGTGGGCACCTACGAGCAGTACTTC,CASSLVGTYEQYF
-,TRBV6-2/TRBV6-3,-,TRBJ1-2,TGTGCCAGCAGTTACGATTCGTATGGCTACACCTTC,CASSYDSYGYTF
TRBD1,TRBV28,-,TRBJ2-2,TGTGCCAGCACCTCGGGGGACAGGGCCGGGGAGCTGTTTTTT,CASTSGDRAGELFF
TRBD2,TRBV4-3,once,TRBJ2-1,TGCGCCAGCAGCCGACTAGCGGGGATCTACAATGAGCAGTTCTTC,CASSRLAGIYNEQFF
TRBD1,TRBV19,-,TRBJ1-5,TGTGCCAGTAGTATAGGGGGACAGGTCAATCAGCCCCAGCATTTT,CASSIGGQVNQPQHF
-,TRBV19,-,TRBJ2-1,TGTGCCAGTAGTAGGGGGACACACAATGAGCAGTTCTTC,CASSRGTHNEQFF
TRBD1,TRBV6-5,-,TRBJ1-4,TGTGCCAGCAAGGACAGGGGCGCTGAGAATGAAAAACTGTTTTTT,CASKDRGAENEKLFF
TRBD2,TRBV5-4,-,TRBJ2-2,TGTGCCAGCAGCCCGGCCGGGGGGATTCCGGCCACCGGGGAGCTGTTTTTT,CASSPAGGIPATGELFF
-,TRBV4-3,-,TRBJ1-4,TGCGCCAGCAGCCAAGATTCTGTGCGTCAGGGGTCAACTAATGAAAAACTGTTTTTT,CASSQDSVRQGSTNEKLFF
-,TRBV3-1/TRBV3-2,-,TRBJ2-3,TGTGCCAGCAGCCACTGGCGGACCGGGGATACGCAGTATTTT,CASSHWRTGDTQYF
TRBD2,TRBV18,-,TRBJ2-5,TGTGCCAGCTCGTCTGGACTAGCGGGGCGAGAGACCCAGTACTTC,CASSSGLAGRETQYF
-,TRBV5-8,once,TRBJ2-2,TGTGCCAGCAGCTTGGACAGACCACTATTTACCGGGGAGCTGTTTTTT,CASSLDRPLFTGELFF